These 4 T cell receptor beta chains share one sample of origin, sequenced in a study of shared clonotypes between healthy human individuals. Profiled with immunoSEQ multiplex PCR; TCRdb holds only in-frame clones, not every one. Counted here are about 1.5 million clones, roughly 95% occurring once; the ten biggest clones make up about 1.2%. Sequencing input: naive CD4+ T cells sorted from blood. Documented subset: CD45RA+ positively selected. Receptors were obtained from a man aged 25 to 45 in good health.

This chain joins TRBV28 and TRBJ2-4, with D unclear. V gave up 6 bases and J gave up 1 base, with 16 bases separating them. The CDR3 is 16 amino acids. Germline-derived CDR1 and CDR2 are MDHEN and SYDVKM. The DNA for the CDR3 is TGTGCCAGCAGCTTGAGTGGTCCTGGGGCCAAAAACATTCAGTACTTC. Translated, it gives CASSLSGPGAKNIQYF.

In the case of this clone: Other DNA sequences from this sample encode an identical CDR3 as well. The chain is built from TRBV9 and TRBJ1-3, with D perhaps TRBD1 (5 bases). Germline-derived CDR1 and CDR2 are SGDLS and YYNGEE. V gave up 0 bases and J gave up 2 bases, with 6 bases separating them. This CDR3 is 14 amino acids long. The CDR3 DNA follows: TGTGCCAGCAGCGTAGGGGGCCCTGGAAACACCATATATTTT. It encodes CASSVGGPGNTIYF.

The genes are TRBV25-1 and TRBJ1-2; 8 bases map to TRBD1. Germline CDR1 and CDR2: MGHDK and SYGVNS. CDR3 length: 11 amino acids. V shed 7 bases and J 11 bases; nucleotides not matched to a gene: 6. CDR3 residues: CASTEDRVYTF. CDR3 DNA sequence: TGTGCCAGCACCGAGGACAGGGTGTACACCTTC.

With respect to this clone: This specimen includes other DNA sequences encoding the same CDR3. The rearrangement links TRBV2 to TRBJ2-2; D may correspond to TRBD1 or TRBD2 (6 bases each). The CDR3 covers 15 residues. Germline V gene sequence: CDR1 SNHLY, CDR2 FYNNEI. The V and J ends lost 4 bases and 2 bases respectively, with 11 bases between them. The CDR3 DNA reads TGTGCCAGCAGTGTCGGGGGCCCCAACACCGGGGAGCTGTTTTTT. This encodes CASSVGGPNTGELFF.